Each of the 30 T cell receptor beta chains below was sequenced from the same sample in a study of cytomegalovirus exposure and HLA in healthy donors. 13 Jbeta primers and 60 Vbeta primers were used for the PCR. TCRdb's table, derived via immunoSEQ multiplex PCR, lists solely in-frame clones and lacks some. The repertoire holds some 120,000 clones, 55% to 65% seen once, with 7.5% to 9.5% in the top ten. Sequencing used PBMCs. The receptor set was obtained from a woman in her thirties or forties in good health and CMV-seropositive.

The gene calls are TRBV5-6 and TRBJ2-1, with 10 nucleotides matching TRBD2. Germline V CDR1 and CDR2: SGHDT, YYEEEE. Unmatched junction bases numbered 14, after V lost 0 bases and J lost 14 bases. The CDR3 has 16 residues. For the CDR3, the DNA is TGTGCCAGCAGCTTGGCCGGATCTAGCGGGAGCCCCTCTGAGTTCTTC. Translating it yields CASSLAGSSGSPSEFF.

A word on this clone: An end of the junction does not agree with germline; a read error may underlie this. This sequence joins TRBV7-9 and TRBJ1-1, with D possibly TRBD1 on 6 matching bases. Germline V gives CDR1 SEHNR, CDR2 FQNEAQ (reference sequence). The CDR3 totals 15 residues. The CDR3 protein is CSSRIQGGRDTEAFF. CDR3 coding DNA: TGTTCCAGCAGGATACAGGGTGGTAGGGACACTGAAGCTTTCTTT. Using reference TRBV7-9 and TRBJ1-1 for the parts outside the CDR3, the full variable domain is DTGVSQNPRHKITKRGQNVTFRCDPISEHNRLYWYRQTLGQGPEFLTYFQNEAQLEKSRLLSDRFSAERPKGSFSTLEIQRTEQGDSAMYLCSSRIQGGRDTEAFFGQGTRLTVV.

The CDR3 protein is CASSSDRGNQPQHF. CDR3 nucleotide sequence: TGTGCCAGCAGTTCAGACAGGGGAAATCAGCCCCAGCATTTT. The chain links TRBV6-5 to TRBJ1-5, with TRBD1 identical over 8 bases. Unmatched junction bases numbered 3, after V lost 4 bases and J lost 4 bases. Per the germline V gene, CDR1 is MNHEY and CDR2 is SVGAGI. CDR3 length equals 14 residues.

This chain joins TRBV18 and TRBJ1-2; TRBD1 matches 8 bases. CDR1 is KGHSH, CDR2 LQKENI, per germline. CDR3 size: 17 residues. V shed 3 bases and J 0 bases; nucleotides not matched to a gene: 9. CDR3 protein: CASSPRTGINPNYGYTF. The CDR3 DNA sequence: TGTGCCAGCTCACCGAGGACAGGGATCAATCCTAACTATGGCTACACCTTC. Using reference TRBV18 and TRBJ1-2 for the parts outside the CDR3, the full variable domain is NAGVMQNPRHLVRRRGQEARLRCSPMKGHSHVYWYRQLPEEGLKFMVYLQKENIIDESGMPKERFSAEFPKEGPSILRIQQVVRGDSAAYFCASSPRTGINPNYGYTFGSGTRLTVV.

CDR3 in amino acids: CASSRERDRSGYGYTF. CDR3 in DNA: TGTGCCAGTAGTCGCGAGAGGGACAGGTCAGGCTATGGCTACACCTTC. V is TRBV19 and J is TRBJ1-2; 8 nucleotides agree with TRBD1. CDR1 and CDR2 from the germline V gene are LNHDA and SQIVND (reference sequence). The CDR3 loop spans 16 amino acids. With 5 bases clipped from V and 4 bases from J, the junction kept 12 bases outside the gene matches.

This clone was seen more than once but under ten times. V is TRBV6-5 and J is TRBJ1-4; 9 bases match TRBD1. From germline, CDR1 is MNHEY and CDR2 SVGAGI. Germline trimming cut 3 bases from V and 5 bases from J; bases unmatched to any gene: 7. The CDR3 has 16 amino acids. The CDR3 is CASSYNQDRGNEKLFF. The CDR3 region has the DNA TGTGCCAGCAGTTATAATCAGGACAGGGGCAATGAAAAACTGTTTTTT.

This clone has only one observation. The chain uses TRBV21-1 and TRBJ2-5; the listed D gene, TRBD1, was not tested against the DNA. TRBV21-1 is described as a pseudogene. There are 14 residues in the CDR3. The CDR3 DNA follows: TGTGCCAGTGGACAGGCGTTAAAGTTGGAGACCCAGTACTTC. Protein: CASGQALKLETQYF.

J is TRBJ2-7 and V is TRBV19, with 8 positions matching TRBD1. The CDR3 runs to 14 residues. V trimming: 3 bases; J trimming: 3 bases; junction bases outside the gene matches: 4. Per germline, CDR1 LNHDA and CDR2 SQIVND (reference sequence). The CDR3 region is CASSIGTGVYEQYF. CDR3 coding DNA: TGTGCCAGTAGTATTGGGACAGGTGTCTACGAGCAGTACTTC.

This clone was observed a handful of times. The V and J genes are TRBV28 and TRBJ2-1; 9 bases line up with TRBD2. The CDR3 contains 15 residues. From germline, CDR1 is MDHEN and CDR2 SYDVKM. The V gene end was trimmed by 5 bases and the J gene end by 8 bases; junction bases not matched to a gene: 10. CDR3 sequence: CASSPRLAGSDEQFF. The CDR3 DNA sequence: TGTGCCAGCAGTCCTCGGCTAGCGGGATCGGATGAGCAGTTCTTC.

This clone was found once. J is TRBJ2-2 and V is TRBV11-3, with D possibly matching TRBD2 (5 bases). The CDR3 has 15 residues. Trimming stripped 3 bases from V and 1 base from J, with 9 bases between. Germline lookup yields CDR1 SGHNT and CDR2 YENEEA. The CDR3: CASSFERKNTGELFF. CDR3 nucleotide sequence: TGTGCCAGCAGCTTCGAGCGGAAGAACACCGGGGAGCTGTTTTTT.

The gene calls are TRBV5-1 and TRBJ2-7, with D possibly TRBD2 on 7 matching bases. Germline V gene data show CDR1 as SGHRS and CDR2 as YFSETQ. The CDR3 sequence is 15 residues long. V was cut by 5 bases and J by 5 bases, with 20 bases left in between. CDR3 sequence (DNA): TGCGCCAGCAGAGGGGGTACCGGGGGGACGGACGAGCAGTACTTC. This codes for CASRGGTGGTDEQYF.

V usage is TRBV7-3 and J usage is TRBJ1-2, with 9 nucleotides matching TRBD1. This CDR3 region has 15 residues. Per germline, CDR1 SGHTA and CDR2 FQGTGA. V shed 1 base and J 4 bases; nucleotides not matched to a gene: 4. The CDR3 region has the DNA TGTGCCAGCAGCTTAATGGGGACAGGGAGCTATGGCTACACCTTC. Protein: CASSLMGTGSYGYTF.

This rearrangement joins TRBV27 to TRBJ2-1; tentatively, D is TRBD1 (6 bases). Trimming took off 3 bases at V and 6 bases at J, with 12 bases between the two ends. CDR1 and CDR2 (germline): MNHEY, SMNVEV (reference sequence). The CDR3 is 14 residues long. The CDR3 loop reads CASSLQGRGNEQFF. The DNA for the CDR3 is TGTGCCAGCAGTTTGCAGGGGAGAGGCAATGAGCAGTTCTTC.

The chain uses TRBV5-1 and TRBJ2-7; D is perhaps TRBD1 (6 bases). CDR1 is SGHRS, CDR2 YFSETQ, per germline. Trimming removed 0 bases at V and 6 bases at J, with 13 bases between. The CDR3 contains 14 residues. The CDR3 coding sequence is TGCGCCAGCAGCTTGGGACAGGCCGGGGCCGAGCAGTACTTC. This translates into CASSLGQAGAEQYF.

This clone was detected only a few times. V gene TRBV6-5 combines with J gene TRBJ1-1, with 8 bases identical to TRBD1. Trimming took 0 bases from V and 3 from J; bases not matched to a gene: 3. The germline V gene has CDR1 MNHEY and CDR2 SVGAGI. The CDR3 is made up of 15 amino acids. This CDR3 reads CASSYSGTGHTEAFF. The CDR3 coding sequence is TGTGCCAGCAGTTACTCTGGGACAGGTCACACTGAAGCTTTCTTT.

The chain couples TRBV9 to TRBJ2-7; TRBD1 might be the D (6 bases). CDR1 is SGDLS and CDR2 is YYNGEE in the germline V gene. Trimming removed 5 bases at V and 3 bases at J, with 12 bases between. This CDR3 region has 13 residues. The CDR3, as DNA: TGTGCCAGCAGTACAGGACAGAGCTACGAGCAGTACTTC. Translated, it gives CASSTGQSYEQYF.

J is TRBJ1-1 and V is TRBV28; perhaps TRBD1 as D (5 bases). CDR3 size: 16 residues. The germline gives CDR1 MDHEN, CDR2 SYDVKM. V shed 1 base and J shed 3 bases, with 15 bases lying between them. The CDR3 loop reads CASSLSGSAGDTEAFF. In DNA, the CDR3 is TGTGCCAGCAGTTTATCAGGTAGCGCGGGGGACACTGAAGCTTTCTTT.

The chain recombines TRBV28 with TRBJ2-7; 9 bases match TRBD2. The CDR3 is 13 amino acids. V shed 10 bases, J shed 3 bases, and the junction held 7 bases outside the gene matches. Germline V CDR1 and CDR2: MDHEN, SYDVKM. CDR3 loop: CATSPSGVYEQYF. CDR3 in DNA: TGTGCCACATCGCCTAGCGGGGTCTACGAGCAGTACTTC. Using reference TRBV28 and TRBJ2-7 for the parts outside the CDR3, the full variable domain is DVKVTQSSRYLVKRTGEKVFLECVQDMDHENMFWYRQDPGLGLRLIYFSYDVKMKEKGDIPEGYSVSREKKERFSLILESASTNQTSMYLCATSPSGVYEQYFGPGTRLTVT.

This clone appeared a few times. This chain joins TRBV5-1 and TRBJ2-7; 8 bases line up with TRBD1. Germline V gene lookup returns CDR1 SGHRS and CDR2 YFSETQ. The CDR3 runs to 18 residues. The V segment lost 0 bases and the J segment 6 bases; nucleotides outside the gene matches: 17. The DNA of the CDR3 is TGCGCCAGCAGCTTGGCCGTCAGGGGGCGATCACCACATGGCGAGCAGTACTTC. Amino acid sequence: CASSLAVRGRSPHGEQYF.

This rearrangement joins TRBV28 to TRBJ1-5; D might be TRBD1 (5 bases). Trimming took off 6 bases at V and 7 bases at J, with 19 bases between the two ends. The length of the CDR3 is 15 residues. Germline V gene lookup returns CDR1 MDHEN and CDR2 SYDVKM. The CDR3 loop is CASSPHQGKGQPQHF. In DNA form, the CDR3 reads TGTGCCAGCAGCCCGCACCAGGGCAAAGGCCAGCCCCAGCATTTT.

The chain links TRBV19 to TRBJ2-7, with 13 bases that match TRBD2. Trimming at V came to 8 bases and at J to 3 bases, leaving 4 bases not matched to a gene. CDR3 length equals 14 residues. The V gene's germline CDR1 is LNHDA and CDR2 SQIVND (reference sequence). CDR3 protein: CASSRTSGSYEQYF. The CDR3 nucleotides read TGTGCCAGTTCGAGGACTAGCGGGAGCTACGAGCAGTACTTC.

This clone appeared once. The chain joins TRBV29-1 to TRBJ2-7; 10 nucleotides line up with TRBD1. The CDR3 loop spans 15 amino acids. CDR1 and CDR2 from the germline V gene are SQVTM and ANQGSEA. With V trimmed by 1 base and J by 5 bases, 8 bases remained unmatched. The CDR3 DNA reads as TGCAGCGTTGAAGGGACAGGGGGACAAATGCACGAGCAGTACTTC. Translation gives CSVEGTGGQMHEQYF.

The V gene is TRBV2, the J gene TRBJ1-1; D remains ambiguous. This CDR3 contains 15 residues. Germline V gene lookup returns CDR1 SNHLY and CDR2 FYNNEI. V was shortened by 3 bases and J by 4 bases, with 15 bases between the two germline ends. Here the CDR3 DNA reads TGTGCCAGCAGTGATTTTGGGAGTTGGGTCACTGAAGCTTTCTTT. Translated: CASSDFGSWVTEAFF. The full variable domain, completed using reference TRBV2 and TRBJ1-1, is EPEVTQTPSHQVTQMGQEVILRCVPISNHLYFYWYRQILGQKVEFLVSFYNNEISEKSEIFDDQFSVERPDGSNFTLKIRSTKLEDSAMYFCASSDFGSWVTEAFFGQGTRLTVV.

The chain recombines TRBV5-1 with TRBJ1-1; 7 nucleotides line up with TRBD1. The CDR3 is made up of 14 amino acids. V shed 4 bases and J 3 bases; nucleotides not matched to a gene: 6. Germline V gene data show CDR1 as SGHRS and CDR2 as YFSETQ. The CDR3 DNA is TGCGCCAGCAGCCCCGGCAGGGGGTACACTGAAGCTTTCTTT. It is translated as CASSPGRGYTEAFF.

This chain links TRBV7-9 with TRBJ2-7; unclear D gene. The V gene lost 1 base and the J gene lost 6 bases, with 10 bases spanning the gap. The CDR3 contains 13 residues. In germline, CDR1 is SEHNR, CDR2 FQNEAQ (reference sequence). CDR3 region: CASSLGASFEQYF. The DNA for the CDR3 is TGTGCCAGCAGCTTAGGCGCAAGCTTCGAGCAGTACTTC.

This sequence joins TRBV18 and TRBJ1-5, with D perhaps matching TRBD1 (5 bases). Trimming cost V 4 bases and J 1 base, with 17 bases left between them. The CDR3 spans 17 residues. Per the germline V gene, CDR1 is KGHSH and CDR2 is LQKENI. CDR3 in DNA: TGTGCCAGCTCACGACTCGTAGGGGCCGGCAGCAATCAGCCCCAGCATTTT. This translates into CASSRLVGAGSNQPQHF.

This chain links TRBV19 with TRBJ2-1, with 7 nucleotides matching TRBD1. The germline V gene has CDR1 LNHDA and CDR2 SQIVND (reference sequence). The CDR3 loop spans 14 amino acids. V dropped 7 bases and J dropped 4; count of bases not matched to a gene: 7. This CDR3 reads CASKQGSPYNEQFF. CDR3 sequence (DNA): TGTGCCAGTAAACAGGGGAGCCCTTACAATGAGCAGTTCTTC.

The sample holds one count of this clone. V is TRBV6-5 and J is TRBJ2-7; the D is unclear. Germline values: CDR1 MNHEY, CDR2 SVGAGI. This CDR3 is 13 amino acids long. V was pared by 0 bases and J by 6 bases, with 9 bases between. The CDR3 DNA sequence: TGTGCCAGCAGTTACTCTCTAGTAGGCGAGCAGTACTTC. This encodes CASSYSLVGEQYF.

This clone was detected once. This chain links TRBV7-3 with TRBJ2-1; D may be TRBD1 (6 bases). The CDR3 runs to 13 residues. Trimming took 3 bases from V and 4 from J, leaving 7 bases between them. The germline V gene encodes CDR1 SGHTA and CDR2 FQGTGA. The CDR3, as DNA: TGTGCCAGCAGCTTGGGGACATACAATGAGCAGTTCTTC. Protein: CASSLGTYNEQFF.

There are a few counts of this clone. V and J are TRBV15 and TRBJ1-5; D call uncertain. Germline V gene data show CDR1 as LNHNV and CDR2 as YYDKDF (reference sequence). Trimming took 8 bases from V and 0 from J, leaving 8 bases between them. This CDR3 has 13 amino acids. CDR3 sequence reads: CATGEYSNQPQHF. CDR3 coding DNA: TGTGCCACCGGAGAGTATAGCAATCAGCCCCAGCATTTT.